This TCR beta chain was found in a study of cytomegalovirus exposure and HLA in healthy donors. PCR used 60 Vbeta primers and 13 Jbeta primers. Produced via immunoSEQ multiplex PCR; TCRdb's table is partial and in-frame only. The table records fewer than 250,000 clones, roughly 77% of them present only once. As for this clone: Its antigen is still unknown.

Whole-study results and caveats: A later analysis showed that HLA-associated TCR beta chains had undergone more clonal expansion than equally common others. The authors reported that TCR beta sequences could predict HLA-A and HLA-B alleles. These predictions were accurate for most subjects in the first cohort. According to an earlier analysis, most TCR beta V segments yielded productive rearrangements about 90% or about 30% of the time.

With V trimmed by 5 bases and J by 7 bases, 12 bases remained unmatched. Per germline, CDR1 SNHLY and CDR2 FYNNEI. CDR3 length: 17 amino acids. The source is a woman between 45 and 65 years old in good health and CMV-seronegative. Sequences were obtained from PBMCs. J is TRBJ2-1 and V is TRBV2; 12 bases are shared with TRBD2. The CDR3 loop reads CASSRPMTSGSVNEQFF. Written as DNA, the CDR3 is TGTGCCAGCAGTCGACCTATGACTAGCGGGAGTGTTAATGAGCAGTTCTTC.